This is a list of T cell receptor beta chains from one sample in a study of T cell responses to AZD1222 COVID-19 vaccine. The table came from immunoSEQ multiplex PCR; TCRdb's copy has only in-frame clones and leaves some out. The sample records about 180,000 clones, 70% to 90% being singletons. The sample here was peripheral blood, taken on day 0 of AZD1222 vaccination. These receptors all come from an adult in good health. Each CDR3 is given with its conserved first and last residue. The D gene is left open where the match is weak. Size is stated for part of the rows, as once, few or many counts, or as a class when the clone is expanded.

>TRBJ2-3|TRBD1|.|TRBV5-5
TGTGCCAGCAGCGGAACAGGGGGTAGGACAGATACGCAGTATTTT
CASSGTGGRTDTQYF
>TRBJ2-2|TRBD1|.|TRBV7-9
TGTGCCAGCAGTCGGACAGGGCGGACCGGGGAGCTGTTTTTT
CASSRTGRTGELFF
>TRBJ1-1|TRBD1|.|TRBV2
TGTGCCAGCACACCGGGACAGCTGAACACTGAAGCTTTCTTT
CASTPGQLNTEAFF
>TRBJ1-1|TRBD1|.|TRBV7-3
TGTGCCAGCAGTCAATCCGGGACAGGGAACACTGAAGCTTTCTTT
CASSQSGTGNTEAFF
>TRBJ1-2|TRBD1|.|TRBV12-3/TRBV12-4
TGTGCCAGCAGTTTTCGGGACAGCTATGGCTACACCTTC
CASSFRDSYGYTF
>TRBJ2-5|TRBD1|.|TRBV7-3
TGTGCCAGCAGCTCAGGGGGCCGGGAGACCCAGTACTTC
CASSSGGRETQYF
>TRBJ2-2|.|.|TRBV10-3
TGTGCCATCAGTGAATATTCTCTCTATAGGGGAAAGGTCACCGGGGAGCTGTTTTTT
CAISEYSLYRGKVTGELFF
>TRBJ1-1|.|.|TRBV5-1
TGCGCCAGCAGCCCATCGATAGGCACTGAAGCTTTCTTT
CASSPSIGTEAFF
>TRBJ2-7|.|.|TRBV5-1
TGCGCCAGCAGCTTTAATTCAAGGGCCTACGAGCAGTACTTC
CASSFNSRAYEQYF
>TRBJ1-4|TRBD1|few|TRBV9
TGTGCCAGCAGCCCAAACAGGGGACAGGCACTGTTTTTT
CASSPNRGQALFF
>TRBJ1-3|.|.|TRBV5-6
TGTGCCAGCACCTCCCAGGGCCTCGGAAACACCATATATTTT
CASTSQGLGNTIYF
>TRBJ2-7|.|.|TRBV27
TGTGCCAGCAGTTCCGGTACTCTCTACGAGCAGTACTTC
CASSSGTLYEQYF
>TRBJ2-2|TRBD2|.|TRBV30
TGTGCCTGGAGTTCGGGGGGGCGTGGCACCGGGGAGCTGTTTTTT
CAWSSGGRGTGELFF
>TRBJ1-2|TRBD1|.|TRBV6-2/TRBV6-3
TGTGCCAGCAGTTACACCAGCGGACAGGCCCGCTATGGCTACACCTTC
CASSYTSGQARYGYTF
>TRBJ2-2|.|.|TRBV7-3
TGTGCCAGCAGCTCAAGGGACTCATACACCGGGGAGCTGTTTTTT
CASSSRDSYTGELFF
>TRBJ1-4|.|.|TRBV5-5
TGTGCCAGCAGCTCCGGAGGCGGGGAAGGTGAAAAACTGTTTTTT
CASSSGGGEGEKLFF
>TRBJ1-3|TRBD1|.|TRBV11-2
TGTGCCAGCAGCCCCCAGACAGGGGCTGGAAACACCATATATTTT
CASSPQTGAGNTIYF
>TRBJ1-2|.|.|TRBV20-1
TGCAGTGCTGTCAGGGACGATGGCTACACCTTC
CSAVRDDGYTF
>TRBJ1-2|.|.|TRBV27
TGTGCCAGCAGTTTACAGGCAGGCTCGGACTATGGCTACACCTTC
CASSLQAGSDYGYTF
>TRBJ2-2|.|.|TRBV9
TGTGCCAGCAGCGGGAGATCCAGGGACACCGGGGAGCTGTTTTTT
CASSGRSRDTGELFF
>TRBJ2-5|.|.|TRBV5-1
TGCGCCAGCAGCTTGGGTCTAGGGATGGGAGAAGAGACCCAGTACTTC
CASSLGLGMGEETQYF
>TRBJ1-6|.|.|TRBV7-8
TGTGCCAGCAGCTTACGAGGAGGGCAGGGTTCACCCCTCCACTTT
CASSLRGGQGSPLHF
>TRBJ1-2|.|.|TRBV6-5
TGTGCCAGCAGTTATCCTTTTAGTTGGGGTCTCTATGGCTACACCTTC
CASSYPFSWGLYGYTF
>TRBJ1-1|.|.|TRBV5-8
TGTGCCAGCAGGTCAATTTCGGGGCTTCTAGGGGTGGCTTTCTTT
CASRSISGLLGVAFF
>TRBJ1-5|.|once|TRBV13
TGTGCCAGCAGCCCCGCCCAGGGCAGGAGCAATCAGCCCCAGCATTTT
CASSPAQGRSNQPQHF
>TRBJ1-1|.|.|TRBV15
TGTGCCACCAGCAGAGGGGAAAACACTGAAGCTTTCTTT
CATSRGENTEAFF
>TRBJ1-1|TRBD1|.|TRBV18
TGTGCCAGCTCACCAGACAGGGGGCTCCTGGCTGAAGCTTTCTTT
CASSPDRGLLAEAFF
>TRBJ2-1|TRBD1|.|TRBV19
TGTGCCAGTACCATGGACAGGAGCTCCTACAATGAGCAGTTCTTC
CASTMDRSSYNEQFF
>TRBJ2-7|TRBD1|.|TRBV27
TGTGCCAGCAGTACACCGACAGGGATAACTCCCTACGAGCAGTACTTC
CASSTPTGITPYEQYF
>TRBJ2-5|.|.|TRBV3-1/TRBV3-2
TGTGCCAGCAGCCAAGACTGGGAGACCCAGTACTTC
CASSQDWETQYF
>TRBJ2-1|TRBD2|.|TRBV3-1/TRBV3-2
TGTGCCAGCAGCACCCCCCGGACTAGCATAAACAATGAGCAGTTCTTC
CASSTPRTSINNEQFF
>TRBJ2-7|TRBD1|.|TRBV7-9
TGTGCCAGCAGCCATACAGGGGGGCACGAGCAGTACTTC
CASSHTGGHEQYF
>TRBJ1-1|.|few|TRBV7-8
TGTGCCAGCAGCTATGGGGGAATGGACACTGAAGCTTTCTTT
CASSYGGMDTEAFF
>TRBJ1-5|.|.|TRBV3-1/TRBV3-2
TGTGCCAGCAGCCAAATGGGAGGAGGACGCGAGGCCCAGCATTTT
CASSQMGGGREAQHF
>TRBJ1-1|.|.|TRBV5-1
TGCGCCAGCAGGGAAGCCGGGGACCCTGAAGCTTTCTTT
CASREAGDPEAFF
>TRBJ1-2|.|.|TRBV4-3
TGCGCCAGCAGCCAAGACGGAGGTCCGGGGGTTAAAACTTATGGCTACACCTTC
CASSQDGGPGVKTYGYTF
>TRBJ2-2|.|.|TRBV30
TGTGCCTGGAAATCAACCGGGACATCTCCCGGGGAGCTGTTTTTT
CAWKSTGTSPGELFF
>TRBJ1-5|TRBD1|.|TRBV4-1
TGCGCCAGCAGCCAAGAGGGACAGGGGTATACTCAGCCCCAGCATTTT
CASSQEGQGYTQPQHF
>TRBJ2-2|TRBD2|.|TRBV28
TGTGCCAGCAGTTTCGCGGGGGGCCGAACCGGGGAGCTGTTTTTT
CASSFAGGRTGELFF
>TRBJ1-2|.|.|TRBV5-1
TGCGCCAGCAGCTTGGAGATAGGGATGAACGGCTACACCTTC
CASSLEIGMNGYTF
>TRBJ1-1|TRBD1|.|TRBV6-2/TRBV6-3
TGTGCCAGCAGTCGGGACAGGGGCAGTAAGGCTGAAGCTTTCTTT
CASSRDRGSKAEAFF
>TRBJ1-2|.|.|TRBV3-1/TRBV3-2
TGTGCCAGCAGCCAAGGTTGGGGGAAGGGTGGCTACACCTTC
CASSQGWGKGGYTF
>TRBJ1-2|.|.|TRBV7-2
TGTGCCAGCAGCTTAGATCGGGTCAGCCTTGGATATGGCTACACCTTC
CASSLDRVSLGYGYTF
>TRBJ1-6|.|.|TRBV5-1
TGCGCCAGCAGCTTGGCCGGGGAGTATCAGTCACCCCTCCACTTT
CASSLAGEYQSPLHF
>TRBJ2-5|.|.|TRBV7-2
TGTGCCAGCAGCCCCATGAAGTTTGGAGAGACCCAGTACTTC
CASSPMKFGETQYF
>TRBJ1-1|.|.|TRBV19
TGTGCCAGTAAGGGGGGTGGAGACACTGAAGCTTTCTTT
CASKGGGDTEAFF
>TRBJ2-3|TRBD2|.|TRBV6-2/TRBV6-3
TGTGCCAGCAGTAGGCCCCAGGGCGGGGGTACGCAGTATTTT
CASSRPQGGGTQYF
>TRBJ2-7|.|.|TRBV9
TGTGCCAGCAGCACAACAGGATCCTACGAGCAGTACTTC
CASSTTGSYEQYF
>TRBJ1-4|.|.|TRBV2
TGTGCCAGCAGGGTTGACACCACAACTAATGAAAAACTGTTTTTT
CASRVDTTTNEKLFF
>TRBJ1-4|.|.|TRBV2
TGTGCCAGCAACCTTGCAACTAATGAAAAACTGTTTTTT
CASNLATNEKLFF
>TRBJ1-4|.|.|TRBV7-9
TGTGCCAGCAGCTTAGGTCTTGAAAAACTGTTTTTT
CASSLGLEKLFF
>TRBJ1-2|.|once|TRBV2
TGTGCCAGCGGGGTGGGGGGCTCCTCTAACTATGGCTACACCTTC
CASGVGGSSNYGYTF